This T cell receptor (beta chain) was documented in a study of blood T cells in healthy people across ages. Study results and limitations: There were more naive CD4+ cells and higher diversity in long-lived donors than in aged donors. The unknown donor CMV status may have confounded expanded clonotype changes.

It was with a sample-barcoded 5' primer and a J-beta primer mix that a second PCR of roughly 7 to 12 cycles was run. MiXCR, applied by TCRdb to the 5' RACE reads, yields one record per CDR3 protein. The sample yields roughly 1.6 million distinct CDR3 sequences, around 36% seen once. Isolation per sample recovered at least 6.5 million PBMCs. Germline CDR1 reads DFQATT; CDR2 reads SNEGSKA (reference sequence). The CDR3 runs to 17 residues. The V end lost 2 bases, the J end lost 8 bases, and 27 bases lay between the germline ends. Regarding this clonotype: The antigen is undetermined.

The gene calls are TRBV20-1 and TRBJ1-2, with D tentatively TRBD1 (6 bases). The clonotype was recovered from a woman in her twenties or thirties in good health. Material: blood. The CDR3 here is CSARQSGGTGGLRGYTF. The DNA for the CDR3 is TGCAGTGCTAGACAATCGGGCGGGACCGGGGGCCTTCGGGGCTACACCTTC.